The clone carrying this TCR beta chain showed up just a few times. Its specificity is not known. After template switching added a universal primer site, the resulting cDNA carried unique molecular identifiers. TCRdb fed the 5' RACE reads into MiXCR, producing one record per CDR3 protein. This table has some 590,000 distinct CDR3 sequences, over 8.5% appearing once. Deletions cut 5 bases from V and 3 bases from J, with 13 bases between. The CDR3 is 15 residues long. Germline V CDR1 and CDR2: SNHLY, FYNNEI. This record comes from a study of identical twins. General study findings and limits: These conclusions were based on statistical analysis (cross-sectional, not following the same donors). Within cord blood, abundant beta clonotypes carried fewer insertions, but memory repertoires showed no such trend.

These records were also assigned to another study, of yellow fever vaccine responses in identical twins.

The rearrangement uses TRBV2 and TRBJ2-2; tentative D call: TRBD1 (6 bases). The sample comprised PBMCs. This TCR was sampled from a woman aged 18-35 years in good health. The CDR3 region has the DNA TGTGCCAGCAGTCCCCCCCCAGGGGACACCGGGGAGCTGTTTTTT. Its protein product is CASSPPPGDTGELFF.